These T cell receptor beta chains were read from a single sample in a study of beta chain features in type 1 diabetes. The data were produced by immunoSEQ multiplex PCR, yet TCRdb's version contains in-frame clones alone and is incomplete. The sample records 250,000 to 300,000 clones, approximately 15% being singletons. The sequenced sample consisted of naive CD4+ T cells from blood. The receptors come from a man aged 30 to 39 with type 1 diabetes. The CDR3 runs from the conserved cysteine through the conserved F or W. Each record gives: V gene, clone size, D gene, J gene, CDR3 protein, CDR3 DNA. The D gene is left open where the match is weak. Expanded clones get a size class; other rows say once, few or many, or leave the size out.

TRBV7-2,NA,TRBD2,TRBJ2-1,CASRPGGTRTYNEQFF,TGTGCCAGCCGGCCCGGGGGGACCCGAACCTACAATGAGCAGTTCTTC
TRBV20-1,few,NA,TRBJ2-1,CSAGGNEQFF,TGCAGTGCTGGCGGCAATGAGCAGTTCTTC
TRBV6-1,few,NA,TRBJ1-1,CASSGGNMNTEAFF,TGTGCCAGCAGTGGAGGGAACATGAACACTGAAGCTTTCTTT
TRBV4-3,few,NA,TRBJ1-4,CASSQEGGRTEKLFF,TGCGCCAGCAGCCAAGAGGGGGGGCGAACTGAAAAACTGTTTTTT
TRBV5-1,NA,TRBD2,TRBJ2-3,CASSALAGDTDTQYF,TGCGCCAGCAGCGCTCTAGCGGGAGACACAGATACGCAGTATTTT
TRBV29-1,many,NA,TRBJ2-4,CSVETTLFQYF,TGCAGCGTCGAGACTACCCTTTTTCAGTACTTC
TRBV6-6,once,NA,TRBJ1-2,CASSSAPVYGYTF,TGTGCCAGCAGTTCCGCTCCGGTCTATGGCTACACCTTC
TRBV7-2,few,NA,TRBJ2-1,CASSLALASSYNEQFF,TGTGCCAGCAGCTTGGCGCTAGCGAGTTCCTACAATGAGCAGTTCTTC
TRBV29-1,few,NA,TRBJ2-6,CSVEAGAGANVLTF,TGCAGCGTTGAAGCAGGGGCTGGGGCCAACGTCCTGACTTTC
TRBV6-5,few,NA,TRBJ1-2,CASSYGANYGYTF,TGTGCCAGCAGTTACGGGGCAAACTATGGCTACACCTTC
TRBV15,NA,NA,TRBJ1-2,CATSRGGTRGAYGYTF,TGTGCCACCAGCAGGGGAGGGACTCGGGGGGCCTATGGCTACACCTTC
TRBV6-5,few,NA,TRBJ1-2,CASSYSRYGYTF,TGTGCCAGCAGTTACTCCCGGTATGGCTACACCTTC
TRBV28,NA,NA,TRBJ1-1,CASSLTGTITEAFF,TGTGCCAGCAGTTTAACCGGGACTATCACTGAAGCTTTCTTT
TRBV4-2,few,NA,TRBJ2-1,CASSQDVGDSYNEQFF,TGTGCCAGCAGCCAAGATGTAGGGGATTCCTACAATGAGCAGTTCTTC
TRBV29-1,NA,NA,TRBJ2-2,CSVVLQGHTGELFF,TGCAGCGTTGTACTACAGGGCCACACCGGGGAGCTGTTTTTT
TRBV14,NA,NA,TRBJ1-1,CASSQEWGRATEAFF,TGTGCCAGCAGCCAAGAATGGGGGCGGGCCACTGAAGCTTTCTTT
TRBV18,NA,TRBD1,TRBJ2-1,CASSERDSRVSYNEQFF,TGTGCCAGCTCAGAAAGGGACAGTAGGGTCTCCTACAATGAGCAGTTCTTC
TRBV2,few,NA,TRBJ1-2,CASSPPEVAYGYTF,TGTGCCAGCAGTCCCCCGGAGGTGGCCTATGGCTACACCTTC
TRBV19,few,NA,TRBJ1-5,CASSIGTLRRQPQHF,TGTGCCAGTAGTATTGGGACACTGAGAAGGCAGCCCCAGCATTTT
TRBV7-3,NA,TRBD2,TRBJ2-1,CASSLYSGSIGGEQFF,TGTGCCAGCAGCTTATATAGCGGGAGTATCGGTGGTGAGCAGTTCTTC
TRBV5-1,few,TRBD2,TRBJ2-7,CASSLGLAGDLDEQYF,TGCGCCAGCAGCTTGGGCCTAGCGGGCGACCTGGACGAGCAGTACTTC
TRBV5-4,NA,NA,TRBJ2-3,CASSLARSTDTQYF,TGTGCCAGCAGCTTGGCTCGTAGCACAGATACGCAGTATTTT
TRBV29-1,many,TRBD2,TRBJ2-3,CSTGTSGIVTDTQYF,TGCAGCACCGGGACTAGCGGGATTGTAACAGATACGCAGTATTTT
TRBV6-5,few,TRBD1,TRBJ2-2,CASGRQGTGELFF,TGTGCCAGCGGTCGACAGGGGACCGGGGAGCTGTTTTTT
TRBV18,few,NA,TRBJ2-7,CASSAGQSYEQYF,TGTGCCAGCTCAGCGGGGCAATCCTACGAGCAGTACTTC
TRBV9,NA,TRBD1,TRBJ2-1,CASSVGTGSYNEQFF,TGTGCCAGCAGCGTCGGGACAGGCTCCTACAATGAGCAGTTCTTC
TRBV28,NA,TRBD1,TRBJ1-2,CASSEADRGLGYTF,TGTGCCAGCAGTGAGGCGGACAGGGGTCTGGGCTACACCTTC
TRBV4-3,NA,NA,TRBJ2-5,CASSQGFNWATETQYF,TGCGCCAGCAGCCAAGGTTTTAATTGGGCGACAGAGACCCAGTACTTC
TRBV7-2,NA,NA,TRBJ2-3,CASSPRGGGPTQYF,TGTGCCAGCAGCCCGAGGGGGGGCGGCCCGACGCAGTATTTT
TRBV30,NA,NA,TRBJ2-7,CAWSAGTSFAEQYF,TGTGCCTGGAGTGCCGGTACTAGTTTCGCCGAGCAGTACTTC
TRBV25-1,NA,NA,TRBJ1-1,CASSAEGRAFF,TGTGCCAGCAGTGCGGAGGGTCGGGCTTTCTTT
TRBV5-1,NA,NA,TRBJ2-6,CASSLQSSGANVLTF,TGCGCCAGCAGCTTACAGAGCTCTGGGGCCAACGTCCTGACTTTC
TRBV28,few,NA,TRBJ1-1,CASITDRKGSAFF,TGTGCCAGCATCACGGACAGAAAAGGGAGTGCTTTCTTT
TRBV7-2,NA,NA,TRBJ2-3,CASSLGHTDTQYF,TGTGCCAGCAGCTTAGGGCATACAGATACGCAGTATTTT
TRBV28,few,NA,TRBJ2-1,CASQGPNEQFF,TGTGCCAGCCAGGGGCCGAATGAGCAGTTCTTC
TRBV2,few,NA,TRBJ1-2,CASRSGGPGYTF,TGTGCCAGCAGATCGGGGGGGCCTGGCTACACCTTC
TRBV9,NA,NA,TRBJ1-3,CASSVDGGNSGNTIYF,TGTGCCAGCAGCGTAGACGGCGGGAACTCTGGAAACACCATATATTTT
TRBV7-9,few,TRBD2,TRBJ2-1,CASSLLAGVNEQFF,TGTGCCAGCAGCTTATTAGCGGGAGTCAATGAGCAGTTCTTC
TRBV4-2,NA,TRBD2,TRBJ2-7,CASRGGADYEQYF,TGTGCCAGCAGGGGAGGGGCGGACTACGAGCAGTACTTC
TRBV7-9,NA,NA,TRBJ1-1,CASSSQGLGTEAFF,TGTGCCAGCAGTTCTCAGGGTCTTGGAACTGAAGCTTTCTTT
TRBV28,NA,NA,TRBJ1-5,CASSLRQGLDQPQHF,TGTGCCAGCAGTTTGCGTCAGGGTCTTGATCAGCCCCAGCATTTT
TRBV27,NA,NA,TRBJ1-5,CASSFGTPDGGQPQHF,TGTGCCAGCAGTTTTGGGACACCCGACGGGGGGCAGCCCCAGCATTTT
TRBV10-3,NA,NA,TRBJ2-2,CAIGTSNTGELFF,TGTGCCATTGGGACTTCGAACACCGGGGAGCTGTTTTTT
TRBV7-9,NA,TRBD2,TRBJ2-2,CASSLGREYTGELFF,TGTGCCAGCAGCTTAGGGCGGGAGTACACCGGGGAGCTGTTTTTT
TRBV18,few,TRBD1,TRBJ1-5,CASSPPVGQGSLHQPQHF,TGTGCCAGCTCACCACCGGTTGGACAGGGCTCGCTTCATCAGCCCCAGCATTTT
TRBV29-1,NA,NA,TRBJ1-2,CSVVGTPMIYHGYTF,TGCAGCGTTGTAGGGACACCGATGATTTACCATGGCTACACCTTC
TRBV6-5,few,TRBD1,TRBJ2-4,CASSRQGGLGNIQYF,TGTGCCAGCAGCCGACAAGGGGGCCTCGGAAACATTCAGTACTTC
TRBV19,few,NA,TRBJ2-1,CASKNSGTPYNEQFF,TGTGCCAGTAAGAACTCCGGGACTCCCTACAATGAGCAGTTCTTC
TRBV18,NA,NA,TRBJ2-5,CASSPRQGGQETQYF,TGTGCCAGCTCACCGAGGCAGGGGGGTCAAGAGACCCAGTACTTC
TRBV9,NA,NA,TRBJ2-1,CASSVAVTSYNEQFF,TGTGCCAGCAGCGTAGCCGTGACTTCCTACAATGAGCAGTTCTTC
TRBV5-1,few,TRBD2,TRBJ2-5,CASSPPEAGGQETQYF,TGCGCCAGCAGCCCCCCCGAAGCGGGAGGCCAAGAGACCCAGTACTTC
TRBV5-4,few,NA,TRBJ2-5,CASSLGQYQETQYF,TGTGCCAGCAGCTTGGGACAGTACCAAGAGACCCAGTACTTC
TRBV5-4,NA,NA,TRBJ2-3,CASSFYRVTDTQYF,TGTGCCAGCAGCTTCTACAGGGTCACAGATACGCAGTATTTT
TRBV2,NA,NA,TRBJ2-5,CASSESTQGTQYF,TGTGCCAGCAGTGAATCTACGCAGGGGACCCAGTACTTC
TRBV30,NA,TRBD1,TRBJ1-4,CAWSRHRGGEEKLFF,TGTGCCTGGAGCCGTCACAGGGGCGGGGAGGAAAAACTGTTTTTT
TRBV21-1,NA,NA,TRBJ2-2,CANVVTGTSGRGATGELFF,TGTGCCAACGTGGTGACCGGGACTAGCGGGAGGGGGGCCACCGGGGAGCTGTTTTTT
TRBV7-2,few,NA,TRBJ1-1,CASSLGQAPEAFF,TGTGCCAGCAGCTTAGGACAGGCCCCTGAAGCTTTCTTT
TRBV6-5,NA,TRBD1,TRBJ1-5,CASARQGASNQPQHF,TGTGCCAGCGCTCGACAGGGGGCTTCCAATCAGCCCCAGCATTTT
TRBV5-6,few,NA,TRBJ2-2,CASSLATIRTGGELFF,TGTGCCAGCAGCTTGGCCACCATACGTACGGGCGGGGAGCTGTTTTTT
TRBV10-3,NA,NA,TRBJ2-4,CAISPEAKNIQYF,TGTGCCATCAGCCCCGAGGCCAAAAACATTCAGTACTTC